The clone carrying this T cell receptor (beta chain) was found a few times. Antigen unknown. The whole isolated RNA underwent reverse transcription, so sequencing captured expressed TCRB transcripts. The assay was immunoSEQ multiplex PCR, and TCRdb's table has in-frame clones only and misses some. The table shows more than 300,000 clones, with about 15% occurring only once. This entry belongs to a study of beta chain features in type 1 diabetes. Study-wide results and caveats: There was no resolution here of whether HLA type influences TCRB rearrangement.

The germline gives CDR1 GTSNPN, CDR2 SVGIG (reference sequence). The CDR3 runs to 13 residues. Between the trimmed V and J ends, which lost 4 bases and 7 bases, there was a span of 17 bases. The clonotype comes from a woman aged 18-29 years in good health. The sequenced material came from naive CD4+ T cells from blood. J is TRBJ2-7 and V is TRBV30, with D possibly TRBD2 on 7 matching bases. The CDR3 bases are TGTGCCTGGAACAGGGAGGGCCGGGGTGAGCAGTACTTC. Its protein is CAWNREGRGEQYF. Variable domain in full (rest from reference TRBV30 and TRBJ2-7): SQTIHQWPATLVQPVGSPLSLECTVEGTSNPNLYWYRQAAGRGLQLLFYSVGIGQISSEVPQNLSASRPQDRQFILSSKKLLLSDSGFYLCAWNREGRGEQYFGPGTRLTVT.